The clone carrying this T cell receptor beta chain came up a few times. V was pared by 6 bases and J by 1 base, with 12 bases between. Germline V lookup: CDR1 SEHNR, CDR2 FQNEAQ (reference sequence). The CDR3 loop spans 14 amino acids. The sample belongs to a study of T cells after posttransplantation cyclophosphamide. Profiling relied on immunoSEQ multiplex PCR, and the TCRdb table lists in-frame clones only, not all of them. This sample carries approximately 8,400 clones, none of them present only once. Cyclophosphamide on days +3 and +4 followed busulfan-fludarabine conditioning and a marrow graft.

The sequence derives from a female patient aged 60 or older who received an allogeneic stem cell transplant from an unrelated donor, was CMV-positive, and had acute GVHD only. Some T cells may have originated in the graft donor. This chain connects TRBV7-9 to TRBJ2-5, with D maybe TRBD2 (5 bases). The sequences come from PBMCs, collected 90 to 100 days after allogeneic stem cell transplant with posttransplant cyclophosphamide. CDR3 region: CASRAKAAQETQYF. The CDR3 region has the DNA TGTGCCAGCAGAGCGAAAGCGGCCCAAGAGACCCAGTACTTC.